This record covers a single TCR beta chain. As yet, its antigen is unknown. About 30,000 T cell genomes, or 200 to 250 ng DNA, went into the sorted-subset replicate PCRs. Only in-frame clones appear in the TCRdb table, and some are missing; sequencing was by immunoSEQ multiplex PCR. The repertoire includes millions of clones, approximately 93% of them detected once, and about 0.39% sits in the top ten. These data come from a study of shared clonotypes between healthy human individuals. Study details: The plates for each donor numbered three CD4 naive, three CD4 memory, two CD8 naive and one CD8 memory.

This CDR3 is 14 amino acids long. The V gene lost 5 bases and the J gene lost 5 bases, with 15 bases spanning the gap. The germline V gene has CDR1 MDHEN and CDR2 SYDVKM. Participating donors were healthy, HIV-negative adults free of recent acute infections or vaccinations. Findings and caveats of the study: Estimated clonotype richness was generally higher in naive than memory subsets.

The material sequenced was naive CD4+ T cells from PBMCs. As for subset: CD45RA+ positively selected. The rearrangement uses TRBV28 and TRBJ1-1; D gene uncertain. This sequence originates from a young man in good health. Some clones in this sample may be carry-over from other donors' samples. CDR3 DNA sequence: TGTGCCAGCAGTCGCCGGGTCCAGCGGACTGAAGCTTTCTTT. This encodes CASSRRVQRTEAFF.